The 29 T cell receptor beta chains reported below all come from one sample, sequenced in a study of blood T cell repertoires in COVID-19. Clones were sequenced by immunoSEQ multiplex PCR, and TCRdb holds only the in-frame ones, with some missing. The sample yields roughly 220,000 clones, roughly 80% seen once. What was sequenced was peripheral blood. Every receptor here comes from a woman in her sixties with acute or convalescent COVID-19.

The chain links TRBV3-1 (or the pseudogene TRBV3-2) to TRBJ1-5, with D hard to call. The CDR3 contains 18 residues. V shed 0 bases and J shed 0 bases, with 15 bases lying between them. Germline assignment: CDR1 LGHDT and CDR2 YNNKEL (reference sequence). The CDR3, as DNA: TGTGCCAGCAGCCAAGATGTTCCTATCTTTTATAGCAATCAGCCCCAGCATTTT. Translating it yields CASSQDVPIFYSNQPQHF.

V is TRBV18 and J is TRBJ2-7; 10 bases fit TRBD1. The CDR3 covers 14 residues. CDR1 and CDR2 from the germline V gene are KGHSH and LQKENI. The V segment lost 5 bases and the J segment 7 bases; nucleotides outside the gene matches: 8. CDR3 in DNA: TGTGCCAGCTCAACAAGACAGGGGGCGAGGGAGCAGTACTTC. Amino acid sequence: CASSTRQGAREQYF.

The chain combines TRBV3-1 (or the pseudogene TRBV3-2) with TRBJ1-4, with 7 bases fitting TRBD1. The V gene's germline CDR1 is LGHDT and CDR2 YNNKEL (reference sequence). V was pared by 3 bases and J by 8 bases, with 3 bases of the junction left unmatched. This CDR3 has 13 residues. The CDR3 spells CASSHTQGEKLFF. CDR3 bases: TGTGCCAGCAGCCACACACAGGGGGAAAAACTGTTTTTT.

This chain uses TRBV5-4 with TRBJ2-2, with D possibly matching TRBD2 (5 bases). The length of the CDR3 is 15 residues. The germline V gene encodes CDR1 SGHNT and CDR2 YYREEE (reference sequence). V was shortened by 0 bases and J by 5 bases, with 11 bases between the two germline ends. The CDR3 reads CASSLVAGGTGELFF. For the CDR3, the DNA is TGTGCCAGCAGCTTGGTGGCAGGAGGTACCGGGGAGCTGTTTTTT.

This clone has only a few counts. The CDR3 region is CASSLLGQGFSPLHF. CDR3 nucleotide sequence: TGTGCCAGCAGCTTACTGGGACAGGGGTTCTCACCCCTCCACTTT. The rearrangement joins TRBV11-2 to TRBJ1-6, with 10 bases aligning to TRBD1. V shed 2 bases and J 10 bases; nucleotides not matched to a gene: 5. The germline gives CDR1 SGHAT, CDR2 FQNNGV. This CDR3 is built from 15 residues.

CDR3 bases: TGTGCCAGCAGCGTACAGGGGATCTCCTACAATGAGCAGTTCTTC. Protein: CASSVQGISYNEQFF. V gene TRBV9 combines with J gene TRBJ2-1, with a weak D call TRBD1 (6 bases). This CDR3 spans 15 amino acids. V was clipped by 1 base and J by 0 bases, with 8 bases between them. In germline, CDR1 is SGDLS, CDR2 YYNGEE.

This clone was found once. This chain links TRBV5-1 with TRBJ1-6, with D uncertain. CDR3 length equals 12 residues. Between the trimmed V and J ends, which lost 3 bases and 7 bases, there was a span of 5 bases. CDR1 SGHRS and CDR2 YFSETQ come from the germline V gene. DNA of the CDR3: TGCGCCAGCAGCTCGGGGAATTCACCCCTCCACTTT. Protein: CASSSGNSPLHF. Filled out from reference TRBV5-1 and TRBJ1-6, the complete variable domain reads KAGVTQTPRYLIKTRGQQVTLSCSPISGHRSVSWYQQTPGQGLQFLFEYFSETQRNKGNFPGRFSGRQFSNSRSEMNVSTLELGDSALYLCASSSGNSPLHFGNGTRLTVT.

The chain links TRBV10-3 to TRBJ1-2; 7 bases line up with TRBD1. Germline lookup yields CDR1 ENHRY and CDR2 SYGVKD. V lost 0 bases and J lost 6; bases outside the gene matches: 4. The length of the CDR3 is 14 residues. The CDR3 sequence: CAISESTGFDGYTF. CDR3 nucleotide sequence: TGTGCCATCAGTGAGTCGACAGGGTTTGATGGCTACACCTTC.

The chain has TRBV9 and TRBJ2-4, with D possibly TRBD2 on 7 matching bases. The CDR3 runs 13 residues. Trimming removed 1 base from V and 16 bases from J, with 18 bases in between. Germline V gene data show CDR1 as SGDLS and CDR2 as YYNGEE. In DNA form, the CDR3 reads TGTGCCAGCAGCGTACCTGCGGGGGCTGGTTGCTACTTC. Translated: CASSVPAGAGCYF.

The table lists this clone with a count of one. The chain joins TRBV6-4 to TRBJ1-2; TRBD1 aligns across 9 bases. This CDR3 is 13 amino acids long. Unmatched junction bases numbered 8, after V lost 9 bases and J lost 6 bases. CDR1 is MRHNA and CDR2 is SNTAGT in the germline V gene. CDR3 residues: CARGRGQGNGYTF. In DNA form, the CDR3 reads TGTGCCAGAGGGCGAGGACAGGGGAATGGCTACACCTTC.

The V and J genes are TRBV4-1 and TRBJ1-2; possible D gene TRBD1, 6 bases. Trimming stripped 0 bases from V and 4 bases from J, with 12 bases between. In germline, CDR1 is MGHRA, CDR2 YSYEKL. The CDR3 sequence is 15 residues long. The CDR3 is CASSQDRGAPYGYTF. DNA for the CDR3: TGCGCCAGCAGCCAAGATCGGGGGGCCCCCTATGGCTACACCTTC.

The chain uses TRBV9 and TRBJ2-3, with TRBD1 matching over 8 bases. V shed 4 bases and J 5 bases; nucleotides not matched to a gene: 12. Germline CDR1 is SGDLS and CDR2 is YYNGEE. The CDR3 runs 16 residues. The CDR3 loop reads CASSPRGRGQGDTQYF. The CDR3 DNA reads TGTGCCAGCAGCCCCCGCGGCAGGGGGCAAGGAGATACGCAGTATTTT.

The chain couples TRBV27 to TRBJ1-2, with D maybe TRBD1 (6 bases). Per the germline V gene, CDR1 is MNHEY and CDR2 is SMNVEV (reference sequence). The ends were cut back, 2 bases at V and 4 bases at J, with 14 bases in the middle. The CDR3 is 15 residues long. CDR3 sequence (DNA): TGTGCCAGCAGTTTACGGGGGGGCAGGGGCTATGGCTACACCTTC. Its protein is CASSLRGGRGYGYTF.

This clone was counted a single time. The rearrangement joins TRBV6-1 to TRBJ1-2; unclear D gene. There are 12 residues in the CDR3. Trimming left V 3 bases short and J 4 bases short, with 6 bases between. Germline values: CDR1 MNHNS, CDR2 SASEGT. DNA for the CDR3: TGTGCCAGCAGTGACAGTGCCTATGGCTACACCTTC. This sequence encodes CASSDSAYGYTF.

This clone has only one observation. The chain couples TRBV20-1 to TRBJ2-1; 11 nucleotides match TRBD2. The CDR3 length is 17 residues. Trimming took 3 bases from V and 6 from J; bases not matched to a gene: 13. Germline lookup yields CDR1 DFQATT and CDR2 SNEGSKA (reference sequence). In nucleotides, the CDR3 is TGCAGTGCTAGTCCCGCTTTAGCGGGGGGGCCGACCAATGAGCAGTTCTTC. This sequence encodes CSASPALAGGPTNEQFF.

The chain combines TRBV6-5 with TRBJ1-2, with D perhaps matching TRBD1 (6 bases). V gave up 5 bases and J gave up 6 bases, with 16 bases separating them. The CDR3 is 14 amino acids. The germline gives CDR1 MNHEY, CDR2 SVGAGI. The CDR3 protein is CASSISTGLNGYTF. The CDR3, as DNA: TGTGCCAGCAGTATCTCGACAGGTTTGAATGGCTACACCTTC.

The chain is built from TRBV6-5 and TRBJ2-2; 12 bases line up with TRBD2. Germline loops: CDR1 MNHEY, CDR2 SVGAGI. The CDR3 runs 16 residues. With V trimmed by 2 bases and J by 6 bases, 4 bases remained unmatched. For the CDR3, the DNA is TGTGCCAGCAGTTACCTGACTAGCGGGGGAGCCGGGGAGCTGTTTTTT. Translated, it gives CASSYLTSGGAGELFF.

The chain links TRBV20-1 to TRBJ1-2; TRBD1 agrees at 11 bases. Germline lookup yields CDR1 DFQATT and CDR2 SNEGSKA (reference sequence). The CDR3 has 15 residues. V lost 3 bases, J lost 8 bases, and 11 bases stayed unmatched. The CDR3, as DNA: TGCAGTGCTAGTCGCGGACAGGGGGCTTTGGTCGGCTACACCTTC. This translates into CSASRGQGALVGYTF.

This chain uses TRBV18 with TRBJ1-1; TRBD1 aligns across 7 bases. There are 13 residues in the CDR3. Germline V gene lookup returns CDR1 KGHSH and CDR2 LQKENI. Unmatched junction bases numbered 3, after V lost 2 bases and J lost 6 bases. The CDR3 region is CASSPNRGSEAFF. Here the CDR3 DNA reads TGTGCCAGCTCACCAAACAGGGGCTCTGAAGCTTTCTTT.

The J gene is TRBJ1-2, the V gene TRBV7-9; TRBD1 aligns across 8 bases. The germline gives CDR1 SEHNR, CDR2 FQNEAQ (reference sequence). V trimming: 4 bases; J trimming: 0 bases; junction bases outside the gene matches: 1. The CDR3 consists of 14 residues. The CDR3 region is CASSSGQANYGYTF. The CDR3 DNA is TGTGCCAGCAGCTCGGGACAGGCTAACTATGGCTACACCTTC.

The V call is TRBV7-3, the J call TRBJ2-6, with TRBD2 as a possible D gene (5 bases). Germline V gene sequence: CDR1 SGHTA, CDR2 FQGTGA. Trimming removed 5 bases from V and 0 bases from J, with 11 bases in between. The CDR3 sequence is 16 residues long. DNA for the CDR3: TGTGCCAGCAGCGTCGGACTGTTCTCTGGGGCCAACGTCCTGACTTTC. This encodes CASSVGLFSGANVLTF. Supplemented by reference TRBV7-3 and TRBJ2-6, the full variable domain reads GAGVSQTPSNKVTEKGKYVELRCDPISGHTALYWYRQSLGQGPEFLIYFQGTGAADDSGLPNDRFFAVRPEGSVSTLKIQRTERGDSAVYLCASSVGLFSGANVLTFGAGSRLTVL.

The chain employs TRBV29-1 and TRBJ2-2; TRBD1 agrees at 7 bases. The CDR3 length is 15 residues. With 1 base clipped from V and 1 base from J, the junction kept 3 bases outside the gene matches. The germline V gene has CDR1 SQVTM and CDR2 ANQGSEA. CDR3 protein: CSVEVGTVNTGELFF. CDR3 DNA: TGCAGCGTTGAAGTAGGGACAGTGAACACCGGGGAGCTGTTTTTT.

V usage is TRBV3-1 (or the pseudogene TRBV3-2) and J usage is TRBJ2-2, with a weak D call TRBD1 (5 bases). Germline V gene sequence: CDR1 LGHDT, CDR2 YNNKEL (reference sequence). V was cut by 1 base and J by 11 bases, with 14 bases left in between. The CDR3 is 14 residues long. CDR3: CASSQVLGVRELFF. In DNA form, the CDR3 reads TGTGCCAGCAGCCAAGTTTTAGGGGTTCGAGAGCTGTTTTTT.

The chain joins TRBV7-9 to TRBJ2-1; 7 bases line up with TRBD2. The V gene end was trimmed by 1 base and the J gene end by 4 bases; junction bases not matched to a gene: 4. The CDR3 length is 15 residues. Germline CDR1 and CDR2: SEHNR and FQNEAQ (reference sequence). CDR3 sequence: CASSLGGGGYNEQFF. CDR3 in DNA: TGTGCCAGCAGCTTAGGCGGGGGAGGATACAATGAGCAGTTCTTC.

This clone has just one count. The V call is TRBV4-2, the J call TRBJ2-1, with D unresolved. V was clipped by 1 base and J by 7 bases, with 17 bases between them. CDR3 size: 16 residues. The germline gives CDR1 LGHNA, CDR2 YNFKEQ. The CDR3 sequence: CASSQGAPSGVNEQFF. The CDR3 DNA reads TGTGCCAGCAGCCAAGGAGCTCCATCGGGTGTAAATGAGCAGTTCTTC.

This clone has only a few counts. The CDR3 bases are TGTGCCAGCAGCTTGTGGGGCCAGGGGGCCTATAATCAGCCCCAGCATTTT. Protein sequence: CASSLWGQGAYNQPQHF. This chain connects TRBV5-6 to TRBJ1-5, with 8 bases that match TRBD1. V trimming: 1 base; J trimming: 4 bases; junction bases outside the gene matches: 10. The CDR3 covers 17 residues. Germline lookup yields CDR1 SGHDT and CDR2 YYEEEE.

This chain uses TRBV5-6 with TRBJ2-2; 10 nucleotides agree with TRBD1. CDR1 SGHDT and CDR2 YYEEEE come from the germline V gene. Trimming removed 2 bases from V and 7 bases from J; junction bases left unmatched: 8. The length of the CDR3 is 16 residues. The CDR3: CASSFRDRGLVGELFF. The CDR3 bases are TGTGCCAGCAGCTTCCGGGACAGGGGATTAGTCGGGGAGCTGTTTTTT.

The V call is TRBV27, the J call TRBJ1-2, with a tentative D call TRBD1 (6 bases). V gave up 2 bases and J gave up 7 bases, with 11 bases separating them. The germline gives CDR1 MNHEY, CDR2 SMNVEV (reference sequence). This CDR3 spans 13 amino acids. The CDR3 loop reads CASSLDWTAGYTF. The CDR3 DNA is TGTGCCAGCAGTTTAGACTGGACAGCTGGCTACACCTTC.

The rearrangement joins TRBV6-5 to TRBJ2-3, with TRBD1 identical over 7 bases. Trimming took 7 bases from V and 4 from J; bases not matched to a gene: 8. The CDR3 is 14 residues long. Germline lookup yields CDR1 MNHEY and CDR2 SVGAGI. In nucleotides, the CDR3 is TGTGCCAGCACCCTAGGGGGCCTAGCAGATACGCAGTATTTT. Translation: CASTLGGLADTQYF.